Reported below is one T cell receptor beta chain. The antigen is not known. The entry originates in a study of cytomegalovirus exposure and HLA in healthy donors. General study results and limits: In vitro checks showed that a few CMV-associated chains really do target CMV antigens.

The data were produced by immunoSEQ multiplex PCR, yet TCRdb's version contains in-frame clones alone and is incomplete. The sample has around 180,000 clones; around four fifths are singletons. Germline-derived CDR1 and CDR2 are SGHTA and FQGNSA. This CDR3 region has 15 residues. With 5 bases clipped from V and 7 bases from J, the junction kept 5 bases outside the gene matches. The receptor was derived from a man aged 18 to 30 in good health and CMV-seropositive. Sequencing was performed on PBMCs. V gene TRBV7-2 combines with J gene TRBJ2-7; 16 nucleotides line up with TRBD2. Here the CDR3 reads CASSREGLAGGEQYF. The CDR3, as DNA: TGTGCCAGCAGCCGCGAGGGACTAGCGGGAGGGGAGCAGTACTTC.